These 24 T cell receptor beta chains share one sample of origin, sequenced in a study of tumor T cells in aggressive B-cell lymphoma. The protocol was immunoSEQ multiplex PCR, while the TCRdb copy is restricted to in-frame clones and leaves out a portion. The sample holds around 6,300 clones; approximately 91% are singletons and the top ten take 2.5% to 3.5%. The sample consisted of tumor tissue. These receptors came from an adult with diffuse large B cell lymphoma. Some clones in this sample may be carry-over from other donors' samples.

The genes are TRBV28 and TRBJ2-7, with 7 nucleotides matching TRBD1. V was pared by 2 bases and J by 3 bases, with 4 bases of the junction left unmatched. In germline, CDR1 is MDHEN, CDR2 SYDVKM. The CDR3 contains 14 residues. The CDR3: CASSLPRTGYEQYF. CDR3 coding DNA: TGTGCCAGCAGTTTACCCAGGACAGGCTACGAGCAGTACTTC.

The CDR3 loop is CASSFMNEQFF. CDR3 bases: TGTGCCAGCAGTTTCATGAATGAGCAGTTCTTC. J is TRBJ2-1 and V is TRBV28; D remains unclear. CDR1 and CDR2 from the germline V gene are MDHEN and SYDVKM. V lost 3 bases and J 7 bases, leaving 4 bases between the germline ends. CDR3 size: 11 residues.

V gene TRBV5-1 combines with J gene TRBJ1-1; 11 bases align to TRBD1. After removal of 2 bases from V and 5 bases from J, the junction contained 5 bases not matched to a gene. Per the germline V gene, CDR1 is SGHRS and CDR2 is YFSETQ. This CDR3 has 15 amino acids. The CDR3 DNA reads TGCGCCAGCAGCTTCGGGACAGGGGGTAAGACTGAAGCTTTCTTT. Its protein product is CASSFGTGGKTEAFF.

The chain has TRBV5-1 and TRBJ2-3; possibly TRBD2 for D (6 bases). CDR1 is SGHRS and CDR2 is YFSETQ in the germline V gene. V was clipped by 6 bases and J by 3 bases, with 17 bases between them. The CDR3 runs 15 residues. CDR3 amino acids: CASTLRGGGTDTQYF. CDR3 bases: TGCGCCAGCACTCTGAGGGGAGGTGGGACAGATACGCAGTATTTT.

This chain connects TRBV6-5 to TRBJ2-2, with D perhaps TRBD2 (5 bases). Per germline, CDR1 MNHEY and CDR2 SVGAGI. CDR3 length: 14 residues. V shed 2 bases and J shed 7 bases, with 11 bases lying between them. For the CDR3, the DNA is TGTGCCAGCAGTTACATGGCTGACTACGGGGAGCTGTTTTTT. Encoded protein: CASSYMADYGELFF.

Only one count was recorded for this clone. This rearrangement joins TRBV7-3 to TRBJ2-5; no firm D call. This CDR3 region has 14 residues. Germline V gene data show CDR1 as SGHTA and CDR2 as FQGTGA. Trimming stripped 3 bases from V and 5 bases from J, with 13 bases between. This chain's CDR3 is CASSFGGPGETQYF. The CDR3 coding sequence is TGTGCCAGCAGCTTCGGCGGCCCCGGGGAGACCCAGTACTTC.

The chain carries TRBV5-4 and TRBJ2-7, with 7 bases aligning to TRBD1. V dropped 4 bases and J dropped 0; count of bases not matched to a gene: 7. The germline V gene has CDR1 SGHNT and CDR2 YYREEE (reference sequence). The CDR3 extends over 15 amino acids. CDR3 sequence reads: CASSQQGPSSYEQYF. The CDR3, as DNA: TGTGCCAGCAGCCAACAGGGGCCCAGCTCCTACGAGCAGTACTTC.

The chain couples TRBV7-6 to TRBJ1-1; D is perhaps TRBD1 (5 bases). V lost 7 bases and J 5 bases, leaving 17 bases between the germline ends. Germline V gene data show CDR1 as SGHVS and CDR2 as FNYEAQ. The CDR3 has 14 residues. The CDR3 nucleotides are TGTGCCAGCACCCTAGCCGGGGGGGGTACTGAAGCTTTCTTT. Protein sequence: CASTLAGGGTEAFF.

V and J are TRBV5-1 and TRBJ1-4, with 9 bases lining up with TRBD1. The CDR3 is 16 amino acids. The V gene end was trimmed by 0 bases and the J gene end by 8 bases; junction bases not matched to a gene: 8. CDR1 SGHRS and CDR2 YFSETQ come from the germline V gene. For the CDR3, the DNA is TGCGCCAGCAGCTTGGAGGGGACAGGGCTACGGGAAAAACTGTTTTTT. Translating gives CASSLEGTGLREKLFF.

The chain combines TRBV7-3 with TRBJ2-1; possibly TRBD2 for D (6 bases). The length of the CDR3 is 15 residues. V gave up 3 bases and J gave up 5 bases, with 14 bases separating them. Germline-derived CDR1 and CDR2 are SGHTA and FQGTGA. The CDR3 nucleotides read TGTGCCAGCAGCTTTGGGGCTAGCGTAGACAATGAGCAGTTCTTC. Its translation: CASSFGASVDNEQFF. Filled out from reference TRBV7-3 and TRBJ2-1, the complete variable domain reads GAGVSQTPSNKVTEKGKYVELRCDPISGHTALYWYRQSLGQGPEFLIYFQGTGAADDSGLPNDRFFAVRPEGSVSTLKIQRTERGDSAVYLCASSFGASVDNEQFFGPGTRLTVL.

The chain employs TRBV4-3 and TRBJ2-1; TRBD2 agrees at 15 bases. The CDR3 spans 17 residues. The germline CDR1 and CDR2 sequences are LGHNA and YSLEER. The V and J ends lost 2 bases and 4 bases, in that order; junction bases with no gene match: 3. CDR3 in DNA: TGCGCCAGCAGCCAACGGACTAGCGGGGGGGGATACAATGAGCAGTTCTTC. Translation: CASSQRTSGGGYNEQFF.

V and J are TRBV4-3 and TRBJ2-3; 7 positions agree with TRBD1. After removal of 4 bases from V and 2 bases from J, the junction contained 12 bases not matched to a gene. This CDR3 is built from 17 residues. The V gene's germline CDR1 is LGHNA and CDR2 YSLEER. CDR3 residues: CASSLYPRDSVTDTQYF. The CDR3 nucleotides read TGCGCCAGCAGCCTGTACCCCCGGGACAGCGTCACAGATACGCAGTATTTT.

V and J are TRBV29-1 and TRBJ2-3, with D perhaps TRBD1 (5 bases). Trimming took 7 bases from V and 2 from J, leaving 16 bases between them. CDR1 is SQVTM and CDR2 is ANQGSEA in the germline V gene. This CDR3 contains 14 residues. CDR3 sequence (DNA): TGCAGCGCCACAGGACCGCTAGACACAGATACGCAGTATTTT. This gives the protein CSATGPLDTDTQYF.

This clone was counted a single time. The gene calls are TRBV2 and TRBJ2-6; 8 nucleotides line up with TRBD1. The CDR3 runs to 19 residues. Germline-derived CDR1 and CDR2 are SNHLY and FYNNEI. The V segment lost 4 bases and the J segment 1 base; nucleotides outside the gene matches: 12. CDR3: CASSGPQRTGTSGANVLTF. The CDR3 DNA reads TGTGCCAGCAGTGGGCCCCAAAGGACAGGGACTTCTGGGGCCAACGTCCTGACTTTC.

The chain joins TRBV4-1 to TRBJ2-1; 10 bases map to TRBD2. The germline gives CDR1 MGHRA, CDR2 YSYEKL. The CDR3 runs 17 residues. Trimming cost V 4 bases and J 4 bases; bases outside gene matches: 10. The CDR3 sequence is CASSRIATSGAYNEQFF. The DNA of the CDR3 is TGCGCCAGCAGCCGAATAGCCACTAGCGGGGCTTACAATGAGCAGTTCTTC.

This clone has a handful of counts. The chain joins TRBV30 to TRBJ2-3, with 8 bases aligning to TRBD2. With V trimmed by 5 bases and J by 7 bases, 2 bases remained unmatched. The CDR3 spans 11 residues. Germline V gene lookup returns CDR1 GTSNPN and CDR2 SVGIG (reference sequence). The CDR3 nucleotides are TGTGCCTGGGGCGGGGGGCATACGCAGTATTTT. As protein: CAWGGGHTQYF.

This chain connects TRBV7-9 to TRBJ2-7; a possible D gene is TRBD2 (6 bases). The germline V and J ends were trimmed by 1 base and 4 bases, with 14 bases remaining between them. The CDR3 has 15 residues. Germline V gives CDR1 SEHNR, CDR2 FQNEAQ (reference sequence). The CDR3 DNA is TGTGCCAGCAGCTTAGAGCCAGCGGGTAGGTACGAGCAGTACTTC. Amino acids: CASSLEPAGRYEQYF.

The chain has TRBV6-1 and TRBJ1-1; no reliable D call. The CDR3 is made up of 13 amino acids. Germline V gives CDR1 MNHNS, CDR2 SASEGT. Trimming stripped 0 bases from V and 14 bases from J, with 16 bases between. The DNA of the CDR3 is TGTGCCAGCAGTGAAGCGACCCAGAGGGAGAGATTCTTT. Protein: CASSEATQRERFF.

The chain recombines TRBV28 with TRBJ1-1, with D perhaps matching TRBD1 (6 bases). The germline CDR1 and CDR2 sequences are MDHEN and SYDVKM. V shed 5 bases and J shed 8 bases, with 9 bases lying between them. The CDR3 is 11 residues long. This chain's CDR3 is CASSPGTEAFF. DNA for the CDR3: TGTGCCAGCAGTCCCGGGACAGAAGCTTTCTTT.

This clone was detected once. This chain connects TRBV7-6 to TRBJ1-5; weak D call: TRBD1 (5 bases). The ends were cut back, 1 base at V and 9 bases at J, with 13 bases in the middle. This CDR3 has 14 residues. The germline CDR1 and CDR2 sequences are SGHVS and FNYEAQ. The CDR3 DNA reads TGTGCCAGCAGCTTAGGCAGGGAGGAATGGCCCCAGCATTTT. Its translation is CASSLGREEWPQHF.

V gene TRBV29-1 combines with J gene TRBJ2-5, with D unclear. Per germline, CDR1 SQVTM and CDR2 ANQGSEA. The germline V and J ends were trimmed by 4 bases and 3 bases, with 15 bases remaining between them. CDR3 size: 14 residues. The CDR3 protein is CSVGNYLNKETQYF. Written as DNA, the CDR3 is TGCAGCGTTGGGAACTACTTGAATAAAGAGACCCAGTACTTC.

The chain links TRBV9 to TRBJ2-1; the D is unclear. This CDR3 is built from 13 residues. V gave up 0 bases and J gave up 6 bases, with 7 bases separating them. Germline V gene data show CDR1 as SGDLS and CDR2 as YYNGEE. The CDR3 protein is CASSVAPSNEQFF. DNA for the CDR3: TGTGCCAGCAGCGTAGCCCCTTCCAATGAGCAGTTCTTC.

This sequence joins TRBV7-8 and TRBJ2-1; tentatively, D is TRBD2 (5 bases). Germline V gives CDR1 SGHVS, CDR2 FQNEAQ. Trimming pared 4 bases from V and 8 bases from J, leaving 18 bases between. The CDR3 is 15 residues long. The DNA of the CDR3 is TGTGCCAGCAGCTATCAGGACGGGGTAAAGTATGAGCAGTTCTTC. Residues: CASSYQDGVKYEQFF.

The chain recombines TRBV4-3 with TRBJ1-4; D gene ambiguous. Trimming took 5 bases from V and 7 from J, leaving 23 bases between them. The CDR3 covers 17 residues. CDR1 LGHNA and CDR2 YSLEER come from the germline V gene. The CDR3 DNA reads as TGCGCCAGCAGCAACACCCAGAGTCGGATCTCAGGTGAAAAACTGTTTTTT. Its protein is CASSNTQSRISGEKLFF.